This T cell receptor (beta chain) was profiled in a study of blood T cell repertoires in COVID-19. Study details: Whether acute or convalescent, the COVID-19 samples came from the United States, Italy and Spain. The cDNA or gDNA used as material had been derived from T cells, B-cell-depleted T cells, or PBMCs.

Using immunoSEQ multiplex PCR, the repertoire was profiled, and TCRdb retains in-frame clones only, with some absent. The top ten hold roughly 3% of the sample, which has 290,000 or so clones, 86% seen once. In assigning cohorts, the study relied on participant-reported clinical history. What the recovered Cohort 3 donors had was two negative PCRs, clearance, or symptom resolution. V lost 2 bases, J lost 8 bases, and 9 bases lay in between. The CDR3 sequence is 12 residues long. CDR1 is KGHSH, CDR2 LQKENI, per germline. The sample taken for sequencing was PBMCs or T cells enriched from blood (not recorded which). This sequence joins TRBV18 and TRBJ1-1, with D possibly being TRBD1 (5 bases). The receptor comes from a woman between 18 and 29 years old who had recovered from COVID-19. The CDR3 loop reads CASSPDSLEAFF. DNA for the CDR3: TGTGCCAGCTCACCAGACAGTTTAGAAGCTTTCTTT.